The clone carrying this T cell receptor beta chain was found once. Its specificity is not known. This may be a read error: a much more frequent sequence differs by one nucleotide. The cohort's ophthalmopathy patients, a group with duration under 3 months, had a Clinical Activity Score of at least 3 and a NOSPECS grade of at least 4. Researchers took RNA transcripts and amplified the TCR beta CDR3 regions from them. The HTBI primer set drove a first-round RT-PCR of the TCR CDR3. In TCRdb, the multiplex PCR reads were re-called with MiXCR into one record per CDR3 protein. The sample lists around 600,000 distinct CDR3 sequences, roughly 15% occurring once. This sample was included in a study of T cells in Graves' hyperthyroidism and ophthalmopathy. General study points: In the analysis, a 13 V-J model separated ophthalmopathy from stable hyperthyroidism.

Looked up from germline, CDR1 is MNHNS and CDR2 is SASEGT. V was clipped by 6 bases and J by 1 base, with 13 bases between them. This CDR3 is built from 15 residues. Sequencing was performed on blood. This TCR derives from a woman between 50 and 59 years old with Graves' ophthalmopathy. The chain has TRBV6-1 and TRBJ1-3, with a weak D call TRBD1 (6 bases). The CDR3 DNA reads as TGTGCCAGCAGCGCAATCGGGACATCTGGAAACACCATATATTTT. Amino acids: CASSAIGTSGNTIYF.